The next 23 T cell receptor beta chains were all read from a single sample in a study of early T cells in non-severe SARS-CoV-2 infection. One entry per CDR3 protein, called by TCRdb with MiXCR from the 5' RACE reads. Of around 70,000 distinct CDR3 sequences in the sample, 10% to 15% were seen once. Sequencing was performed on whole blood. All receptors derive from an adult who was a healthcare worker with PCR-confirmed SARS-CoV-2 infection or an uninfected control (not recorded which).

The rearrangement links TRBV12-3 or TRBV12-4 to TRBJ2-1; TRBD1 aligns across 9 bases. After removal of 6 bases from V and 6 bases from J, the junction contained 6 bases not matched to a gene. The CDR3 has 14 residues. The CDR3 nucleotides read TGTGCCAGCAGCGGGACAGGGCAGGGCAATGAGCAGTTCTTC. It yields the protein CASSGTGQGNEQFF.

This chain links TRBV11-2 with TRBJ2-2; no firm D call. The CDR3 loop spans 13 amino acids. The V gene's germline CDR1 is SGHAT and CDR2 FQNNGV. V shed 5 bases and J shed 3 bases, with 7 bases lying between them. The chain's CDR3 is CASSLLYTGELFF. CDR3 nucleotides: TGTGCCAGCAGCCTACTTTACACCGGGGAGCTGTTTTTT.

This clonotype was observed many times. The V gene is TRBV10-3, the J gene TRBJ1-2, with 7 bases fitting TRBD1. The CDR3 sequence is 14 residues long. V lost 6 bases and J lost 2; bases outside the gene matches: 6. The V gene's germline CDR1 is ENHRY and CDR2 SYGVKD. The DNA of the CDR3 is TGTGCCATCAGAACCGGGACAGCGAACTATGGCTACACCTTC. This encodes CAIRTGTANYGYTF.

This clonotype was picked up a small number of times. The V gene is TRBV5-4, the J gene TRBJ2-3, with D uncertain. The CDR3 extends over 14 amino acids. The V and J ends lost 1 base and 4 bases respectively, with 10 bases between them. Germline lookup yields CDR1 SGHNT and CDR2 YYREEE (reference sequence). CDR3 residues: CASSLKFGPDTQYF. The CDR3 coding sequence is TGTGCCAGCAGCTTGAAGTTTGGCCCAGATACGCAGTATTTT.

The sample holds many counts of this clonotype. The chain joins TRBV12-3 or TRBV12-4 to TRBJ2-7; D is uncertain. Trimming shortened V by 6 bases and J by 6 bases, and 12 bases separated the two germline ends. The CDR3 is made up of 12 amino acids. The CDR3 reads CASSLTLTEQYF. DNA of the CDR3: TGTGCCAGCAGCCTGACACTCACCGAGCAGTACTTC.

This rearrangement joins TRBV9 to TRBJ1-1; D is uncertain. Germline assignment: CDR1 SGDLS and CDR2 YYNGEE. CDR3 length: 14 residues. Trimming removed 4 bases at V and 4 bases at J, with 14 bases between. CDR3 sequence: CASSQREGGTEAFF. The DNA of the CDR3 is TGTGCCAGCAGCCAGAGGGAGGGCGGCACTGAAGCTTTCTTT.

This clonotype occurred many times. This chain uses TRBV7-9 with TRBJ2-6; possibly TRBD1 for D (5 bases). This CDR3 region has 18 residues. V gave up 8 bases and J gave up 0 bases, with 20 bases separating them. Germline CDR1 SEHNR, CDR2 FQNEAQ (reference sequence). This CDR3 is CASESRDPSLSGANVLTF. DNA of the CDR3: TGTGCCAGCGAGAGCAGGGATCCATCTCTCTCTGGGGCCAACGTCCTGACTTTC.

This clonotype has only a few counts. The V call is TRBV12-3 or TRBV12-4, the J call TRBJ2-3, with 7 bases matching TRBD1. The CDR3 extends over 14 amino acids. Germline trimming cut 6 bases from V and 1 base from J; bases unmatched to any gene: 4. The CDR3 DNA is TGTGCCAGCAGCCCCGACAGGGGCACAGATACGCAGTATTTT. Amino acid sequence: CASSPDRGTDTQYF.

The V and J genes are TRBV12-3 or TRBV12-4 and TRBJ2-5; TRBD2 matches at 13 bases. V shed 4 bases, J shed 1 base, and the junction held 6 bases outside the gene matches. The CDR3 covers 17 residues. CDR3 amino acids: CASSSATSGGFQETQYF. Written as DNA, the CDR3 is TGTGCCAGCAGTTCCGCGACTAGCGGGGGGTTCCAAGAGACCCAGTACTTC.

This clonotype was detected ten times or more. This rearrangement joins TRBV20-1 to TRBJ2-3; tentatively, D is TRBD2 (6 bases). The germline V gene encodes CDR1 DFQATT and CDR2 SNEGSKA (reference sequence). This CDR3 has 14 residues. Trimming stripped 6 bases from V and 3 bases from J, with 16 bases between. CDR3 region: CSASRRGRTDTQYF. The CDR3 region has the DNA TGCAGTGCCTCAAGGAGGGGCAGGACAGATACGCAGTATTTT.

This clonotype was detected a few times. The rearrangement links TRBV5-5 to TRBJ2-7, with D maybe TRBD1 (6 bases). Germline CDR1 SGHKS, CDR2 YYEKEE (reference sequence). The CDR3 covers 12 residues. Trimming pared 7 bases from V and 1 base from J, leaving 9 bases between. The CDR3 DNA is TGTGCCAGCGAACAGGGTTCCTACGAGCAGTACTTC. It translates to CASEQGSYEQYF.

The CDR3 reads CAISETRTLNYGYTF. Here the CDR3 DNA reads TGTGCCATCAGTGAGACTAGGACACTTAACTATGGCTACACCTTC. The V call is TRBV10-3, the J call TRBJ1-2; D may be TRBD1 (5 bases). The CDR3 loop spans 15 amino acids. V was shortened by 2 bases and J by 1 base, with 11 bases between the two germline ends. Germline V gene lookup returns CDR1 ENHRY and CDR2 SYGVKD.

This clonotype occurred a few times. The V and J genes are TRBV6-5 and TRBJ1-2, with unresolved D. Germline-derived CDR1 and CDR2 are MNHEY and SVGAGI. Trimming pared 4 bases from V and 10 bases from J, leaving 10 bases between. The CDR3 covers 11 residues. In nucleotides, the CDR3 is TGTGCCAGCAGTTTGGACGATGCCTACACCTTC. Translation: CASSLDDAYTF.

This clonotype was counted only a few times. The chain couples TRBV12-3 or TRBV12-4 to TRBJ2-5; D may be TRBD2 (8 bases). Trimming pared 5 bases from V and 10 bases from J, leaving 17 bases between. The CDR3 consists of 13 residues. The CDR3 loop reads CASSRRQGLVQYF. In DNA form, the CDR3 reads TGTGCCAGCAGTCGAAGACAGGGACTAGTCCAGTACTTC.

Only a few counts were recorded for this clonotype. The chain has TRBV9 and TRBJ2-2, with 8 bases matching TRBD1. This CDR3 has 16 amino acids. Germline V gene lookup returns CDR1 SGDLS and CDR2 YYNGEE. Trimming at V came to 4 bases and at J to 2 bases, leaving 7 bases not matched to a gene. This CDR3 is CASSPQGASNTGELFF. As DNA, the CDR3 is TGTGCCAGCAGCCCCCAGGGGGCCTCAAACACCGGGGAGCTGTTTTTT.

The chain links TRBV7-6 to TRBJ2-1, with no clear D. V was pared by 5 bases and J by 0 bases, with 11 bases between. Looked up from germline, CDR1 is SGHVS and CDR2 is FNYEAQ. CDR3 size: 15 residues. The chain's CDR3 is CASSKGRSSYNEQFF. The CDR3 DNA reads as TGTGCCAGCAGCAAGGGCAGGAGCTCCTACAATGAGCAGTTCTTC.

The CDR3 coding sequence is TGCAGTGCTAGGAAGGGACCTAGCACAGATACGCAGTATTTT. Translation: CSARKGPSTDTQYF. The chain joins TRBV20-1 to TRBJ2-3; D could derive from TRBD1 or TRBD2 (5 bases each). The V gene's germline CDR1 is DFQATT and CDR2 SNEGSKA (reference sequence). V was pared by 3 bases and J by 0 bases, with 10 bases between. The CDR3 covers 14 residues.

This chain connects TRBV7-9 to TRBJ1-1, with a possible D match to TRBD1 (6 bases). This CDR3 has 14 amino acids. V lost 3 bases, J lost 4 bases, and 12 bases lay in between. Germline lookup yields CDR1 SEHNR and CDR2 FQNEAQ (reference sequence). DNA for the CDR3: TGTGCCAGCAGCTTCCAGGGGAAGAGCACTGAAGCTTTCTTT. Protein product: CASSFQGKSTEAFF.

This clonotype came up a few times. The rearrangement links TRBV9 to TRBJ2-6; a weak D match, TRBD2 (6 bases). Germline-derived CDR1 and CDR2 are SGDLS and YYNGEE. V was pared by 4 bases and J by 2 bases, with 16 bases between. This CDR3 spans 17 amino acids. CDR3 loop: CASSPRDGKTGANVLTF. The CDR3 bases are TGTGCCAGCAGCCCGCGGGACGGAAAGACTGGGGCCAACGTCCTGACTTTC.

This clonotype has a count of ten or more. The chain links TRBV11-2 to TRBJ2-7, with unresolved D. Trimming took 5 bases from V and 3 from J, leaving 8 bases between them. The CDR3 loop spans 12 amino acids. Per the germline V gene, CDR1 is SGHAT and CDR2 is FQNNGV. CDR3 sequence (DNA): TGTGCCAGCAGCCGAATCCTCTACGAGCAGTACTTC. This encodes CASSRILYEQYF.

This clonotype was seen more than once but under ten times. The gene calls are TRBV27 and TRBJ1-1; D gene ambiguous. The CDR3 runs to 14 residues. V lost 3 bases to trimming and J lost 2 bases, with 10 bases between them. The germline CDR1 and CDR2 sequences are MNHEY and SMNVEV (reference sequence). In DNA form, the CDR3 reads TGTGCCAGCAGTTTTCGGGTCCCAAACACTGAAGCTTTCTTT. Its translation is CASSFRVPNTEAFF.

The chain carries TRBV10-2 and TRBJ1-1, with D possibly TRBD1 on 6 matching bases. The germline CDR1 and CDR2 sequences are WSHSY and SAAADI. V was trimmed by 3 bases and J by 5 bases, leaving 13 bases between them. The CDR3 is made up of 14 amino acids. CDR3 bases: TGCGCCAGCAGTGAAAGGGGGAGAAGAACTGAAGCTTTCTTT. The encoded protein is CASSERGRRTEAFF.

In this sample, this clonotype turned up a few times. Written as DNA, the CDR3 is TGTGCCACCAGCAGAGGAACGGGGGATACGCAGTATTTT. Amino acids: CATSRGTGDTQYF. The chain carries TRBV15 and TRBJ2-3, with D possibly being TRBD2 (5 bases). Trimming took off 1 base at V and 6 bases at J, with 8 bases between the two ends. This CDR3 spans 13 amino acids. Germline lookup yields CDR1 LNHNV and CDR2 YYDKDF (reference sequence).